The 18 T cell receptor beta chains given below trace back to one sample, sequenced in a study of CD8 T cells in Susac syndrome. Reverse transcription used roughly 0.5 to 1 ug RNA and random hexamers. TCRdb re-called the immunoSEQ multiplex PCR reads with MiXCR, one entry per CDR3 protein. Among 150,000 to 200,000 distinct CDR3 sequences listed, roughly 94% were seen once. Sample: CD4+ T cells from PBMCs. Source of these receptors: a human donor with multiple sclerosis.

This chain uses TRBV6-6 with TRBJ2-1, with 7 positions matching TRBD2. The germline V gene has CDR1 MNHNY and CDR2 SVGAGI (reference sequence). After removal of 6 bases from V and 7 bases from J, the junction contained 6 bases not matched to a gene. This CDR3 is built from 13 residues. This chain's CDR3 is CASRRREGNEQFF. The CDR3 coding sequence is TGTGCCAGCAGGAGGAGGGAGGGAAATGAGCAGTTCTTC.

This chain connects TRBV28 to TRBJ1-5; TRBD1 agrees at 9 bases. The CDR3 is 15 residues long. The V gene's germline CDR1 is MDHEN and CDR2 SYDVKM. The junction had 7 bases not matched to a gene; V was cut back by 6 bases and J by 4 bases. Here the CDR3 DNA reads TGTGCCAGCAGCCGGACAGGGGCAGGGAATCAGCCCCAGCATTTT. Protein product: CASSRTGAGNQPQHF.

This rearrangement joins TRBV5-6 to TRBJ1-2; 7 nucleotides align to TRBD1. Germline V lookup: CDR1 SGHDT, CDR2 YYEEEE. This CDR3 has 18 amino acids. Trimming at V came to 0 bases and at J to 2 bases, leaving 13 bases not matched to a gene. CDR3 nucleotide sequence: TGTGCCAGCAGCTTGGCCGGGACAGCCATCCAATCCAACTATGGCTACACCTTC. Translation gives CASSLAGTAIQSNYGYTF.

The CDR3 reads CASSQDYRTNYGYTF. CDR3 nucleotides: TGCGCCAGCAGCCAAGATTACAGAACAAACTATGGCTACACCTTC. The genes are TRBV4-3 and TRBJ1-2; D ambiguous. This CDR3 comprises 15 residues. In germline, CDR1 is LGHNA, CDR2 YSLEER. V was shortened by 0 bases and J by 2 bases, with 10 bases between the two germline ends.

The genes are TRBV10-3 and TRBJ1-5; D gene uncertain. Per germline, CDR1 ENHRY and CDR2 SYGVKD. The V gene lost 0 bases and the J gene lost 2 bases, with 20 bases spanning the gap. The length of the CDR3 is 19 residues. The CDR3 spells CAISESIYSGVKGNQPQHF. The DNA for the CDR3 is TGTGCCATCAGTGAGTCTATCTATTCCGGGGTTAAGGGCAATCAGCCCCAGCATTTT.

This clonotype was detected only a few times. This chain joins TRBV20-1 and TRBJ2-3; 11 nucleotides match TRBD2. This CDR3 is built from 14 residues. V shed 2 bases, J shed 6 bases, and the junction held 4 bases outside the gene matches. CDR1 and CDR2 (germline): DFQATT, SNEGSKA (reference sequence). The CDR3 DNA is TGCAGTGCTAGACTAGCGGGAGGCGGGGATACGCAGTATTTT. Protein: CSARLAGGGDTQYF.

The chain links TRBV7-9 to TRBJ1-5; no reliable D call. Germline loops: CDR1 SEHNR, CDR2 FQNEAQ (reference sequence). Trimming took 4 bases from V and 7 from J, leaving 14 bases between them. The CDR3 is 14 amino acids. CDR3 sequence (DNA): TGTGCCAGCAGCTCGACGGCCCCCGGACAGCCCCAGCATTTT. Encoded protein: CASSSTAPGQPQHF.

The CDR3 spells CASSQDRGVDSTDTQYF. The CDR3 coding sequence is TGTGCCAGCAGCCAAGATCGCGGGGTGGATAGCACAGATACGCAGTATTTT. This chain connects TRBV3-1 to TRBJ2-3; tentatively, D is TRBD2 (6 bases). The CDR3 loop spans 17 amino acids. Trimming cost V 0 bases and J 0 bases, with 13 bases left between them. Germline assignment: CDR1 LGHDT and CDR2 YNNKEL (reference sequence).

The rearrangement uses TRBV3-1 and TRBJ1-2, with D possibly TRBD1 on 6 matching bases. V was shortened by 4 bases and J by 6 bases, with 12 bases between the two germline ends. The CDR3 spans 13 residues. CDR1 and CDR2 (germline): LGHDT, YNNKEL (reference sequence). The chain's CDR3 is CASSLRGVDGYTF. The CDR3 coding sequence is TGTGCCAGCAGCCTCAGGGGTGTTGATGGCTACACCTTC.

The gene calls are TRBV7-9 and TRBJ2-7; 7 bases match TRBD2. V shed 3 bases and J 6 bases; nucleotides not matched to a gene: 2. The germline V gene has CDR1 SEHNR and CDR2 FQNEAQ (reference sequence). The CDR3 has 12 residues. The CDR3 DNA follows: TGTGCCAGCAGCTTGACTAGCTCCGAGCAGTACTTC. Amino acid sequence: CASSLTSSEQYF.

This clonotype was observed once. V and J are TRBV20-1 and TRBJ1-2, with D maybe TRBD1 (6 bases). V dropped 0 bases and J dropped 8 bases, with 16 bases sitting between them. Germline loops: CDR1 DFQATT, CDR2 SNEGSKA (reference sequence). This CDR3 has 14 residues. The DNA for the CDR3 is TGCAGTGCTAGAGATCGGTCAGGGGCGGAGGGCTACACCTTC. Translated, it gives CSARDRSGAEGYTF.

As for this clonotype: A junction boundary mismatches the germline segment, possibly from a read error. The chain's CDR3 is CAIGEQGNQPQHF. In DNA, the CDR3 is TGCGCCATTGGGGAACAAGGGAATCAGCCCCAGCATTTT. The genes are TRBV24-1 and TRBJ1-5; D is unresolved. The germline V gene encodes CDR1 KGHDR and CDR2 SFDVKD. The CDR3 sequence is 13 residues long.

The chain recombines TRBV6-1 with TRBJ2-7; 7 bases match TRBD1. This CDR3 has 15 residues. Losses at the gene ends were 7 bases for V and 0 bases for J; bases not matched to a gene: 9. The V gene's germline CDR1 is MNHNS and CDR2 SASEGT. DNA of the CDR3: TGTGCCAGCATGGGGGTGGACAGGATCTCCTACGAGCAGTACTTC. It codes for CASMGVDRISYEQYF.

This chain connects TRBV29-1 to TRBJ2-7; 8 nucleotides agree with TRBD2. The germline V gene has CDR1 SQVTM and CDR2 ANQGSEA. This CDR3 region has 13 residues. The chain's CDR3 is CAGGFGGPYEQYF. In DNA, the CDR3 is TGCGCGGGGGGATTTGGGGGACCCTACGAGCAGTACTTC.

This chain connects TRBV7-6 to TRBJ1-2, with 12 positions matching TRBD1. Germline CDR1 and CDR2: SGHVS and FNYEAQ. The J segment lost 7 bases and the V segment lost 5 bases, leaving 5 bases of the junction unmatched. This CDR3 spans 14 amino acids. CDR3 bases: TGTGCCAGCAGCCCCGGGACAGGGGGCGTTGGCTACACCTTC. Encoded protein: CASSPGTGGVGYTF.

This clonotype has a single count. Sequence at one end of the junction differs from germline and may be a read error. The rearrangement uses TRBV12-5 and TRBJ1-1; D gene ambiguous. Germline CDR1 and CDR2: LGHNT and FRNRAP. The CDR3 length is 14 residues. Written as DNA, the CDR3 is TGTGCTAGTGGTTTGAGTCAGGCGAACACTGAAGTTTTCTTT. It specifies CASGLSQANTEVFF.

V is TRBV6-5 and J is TRBJ1-2; D is undetermined. The V end lost 6 bases, the J end lost 5 bases, and 10 bases lay between the germline ends. Germline CDR1 MNHEY, CDR2 SVGAGI. This CDR3 has 12 amino acids. CDR3 sequence reads: CASSEGPYGYTF. The CDR3 DNA sequence: TGTGCCAGCAGCGAAGGGCCGTATGGCTACACCTTC.

The rearrangement uses TRBV6-1 and TRBJ2-3; tentative D call: TRBD1 (5 bases). Germline values: CDR1 MNHNS, CDR2 SASEGT. This CDR3 is 14 amino acids long. Trimming stripped 5 bases from V and 10 bases from J, with 19 bases between. CDR3 in amino acids: CASSQDKHGYAQYF. Written as DNA, the CDR3 is TGTGCCAGCAGTCAGGACAAGCACGGGTATGCGCAGTATTTT.